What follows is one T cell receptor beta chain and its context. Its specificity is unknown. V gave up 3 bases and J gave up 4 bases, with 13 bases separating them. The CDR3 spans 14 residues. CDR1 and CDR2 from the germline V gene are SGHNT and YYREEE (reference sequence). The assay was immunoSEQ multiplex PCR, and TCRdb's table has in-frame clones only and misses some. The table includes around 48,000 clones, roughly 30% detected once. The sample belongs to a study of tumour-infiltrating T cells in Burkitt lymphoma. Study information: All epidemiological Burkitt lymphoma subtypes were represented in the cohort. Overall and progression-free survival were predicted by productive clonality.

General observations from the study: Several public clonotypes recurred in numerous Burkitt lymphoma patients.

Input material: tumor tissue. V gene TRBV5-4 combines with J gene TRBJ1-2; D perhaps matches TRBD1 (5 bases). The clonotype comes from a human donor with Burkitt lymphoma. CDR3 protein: CASSWGTSFYGYTF. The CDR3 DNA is TGTGCCAGCAGCTGGGGGACTTCTTTCTATGGCTACACCTTC.